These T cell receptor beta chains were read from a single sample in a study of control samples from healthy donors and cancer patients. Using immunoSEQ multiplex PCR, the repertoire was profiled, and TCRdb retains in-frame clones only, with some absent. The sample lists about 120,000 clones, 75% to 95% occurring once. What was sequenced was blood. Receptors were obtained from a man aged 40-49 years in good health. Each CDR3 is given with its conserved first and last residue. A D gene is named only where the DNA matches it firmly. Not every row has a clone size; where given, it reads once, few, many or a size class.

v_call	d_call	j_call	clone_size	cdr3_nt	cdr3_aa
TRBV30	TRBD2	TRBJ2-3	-	TGTGCCTGGAAAAGGGGGGGCGCGGCTAGCGGGGAAATTAGCACAGATACGCAGTATTTT	CAWKRGGAASGEISTDTQYF
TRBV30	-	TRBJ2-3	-	TGTGCCTGGGCCCAACCCCTGGCTCTTCTCCCAGATACGCAGTATTTT	CAWAQPLALLPDTQYF
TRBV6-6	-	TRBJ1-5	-	TGTGCCAGCAGACGACAGACTCAGCCCCAGCATTTT	CASRRQTQPQHF
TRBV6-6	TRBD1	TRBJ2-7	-	TGTGCCAGCAGTGGGACAGGGGACCGGACCGAGCAGTACTTC	CASSGTGDRTEQYF
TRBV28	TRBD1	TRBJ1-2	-	TGTGCCAGCCTAGAGACAGGGGGCCTAGGCTATGGCTACACCTTC	CASLETGGLGYGYTF
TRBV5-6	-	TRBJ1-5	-	TGTGCCAGCAGCTTAGGGGAATCAAGTAGTCAGCCCCAGCATTTT	CASSLGESSSQPQHF
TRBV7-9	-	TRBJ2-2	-	TGTGCCAGCAGCTTAAATGCCGGTGGGGGGGAGCTGTTTTTT	CASSLNAGGGELFF
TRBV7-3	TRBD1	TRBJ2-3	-	TGTGCCAGCAGCGTGACGACAGGGAGCACAGATACGCAGTATTTT	CASSVTTGSTDTQYF
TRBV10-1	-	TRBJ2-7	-	TGCGCCAGCAGTGAGTTCCTAGGTTACGAGCAGTACTTC	CASSEFLGYEQYF
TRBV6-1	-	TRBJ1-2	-	TGTGCCAGCAGTGAAGACAGAAACTATGGCTACACCTTC	CASSEDRNYGYTF
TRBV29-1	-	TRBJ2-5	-	TGCAGCGTTGGGGGCAGTATAGAAGAGACCCAGTACTTC	CSVGGSIEETQYF
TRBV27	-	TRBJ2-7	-	TGTGCCAGCAGTCCGACACTACTCGCCTACGAGCAGTACTTC	CASSPTLLAYEQYF
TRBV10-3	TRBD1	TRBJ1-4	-	TGTGCCACGACCCGGGACAGGGAAAATGAAAAACTGTTTTTT	CATTRDRENEKLFF
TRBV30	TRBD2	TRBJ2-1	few	TGTGCCTGGAGTGTAGGGCGGGGGGTCGGTAAGAAGATCTTC	CAWSVGRGVGKKIF